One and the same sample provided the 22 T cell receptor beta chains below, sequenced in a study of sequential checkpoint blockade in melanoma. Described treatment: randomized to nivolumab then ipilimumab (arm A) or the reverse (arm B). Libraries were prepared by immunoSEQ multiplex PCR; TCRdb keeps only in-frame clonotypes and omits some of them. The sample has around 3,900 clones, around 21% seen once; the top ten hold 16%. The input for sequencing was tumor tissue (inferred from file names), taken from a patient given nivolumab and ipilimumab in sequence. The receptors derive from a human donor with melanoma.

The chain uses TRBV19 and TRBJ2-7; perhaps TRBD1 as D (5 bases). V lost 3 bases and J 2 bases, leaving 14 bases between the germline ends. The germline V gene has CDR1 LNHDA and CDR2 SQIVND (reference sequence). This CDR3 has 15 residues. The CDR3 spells CASSMQGAGTYEQYF. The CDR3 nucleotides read TGTGCCAGTAGTATGCAGGGCGCTGGAACCTACGAGCAGTACTTC.

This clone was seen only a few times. The CDR3 here is CASSYSGTGSPLHF. DNA of the CDR3: TGTGCCAGCAGTTACTCAGGGACAGGGTCACCCCTCCACTTT. The V and J genes are TRBV6-8 and TRBJ1-6; 9 positions match TRBD1. There are 14 residues in the CDR3. CDR1 is MNHGY and CDR2 is SAAAGT in the germline V gene. The trim removed 0 bases at V and 10 bases at J, leaving 1 base unmatched.

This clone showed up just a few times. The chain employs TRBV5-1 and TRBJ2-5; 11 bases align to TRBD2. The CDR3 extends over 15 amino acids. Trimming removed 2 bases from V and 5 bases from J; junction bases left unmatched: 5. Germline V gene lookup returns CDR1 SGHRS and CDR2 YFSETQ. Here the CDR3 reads CASSFSGGALETQYF. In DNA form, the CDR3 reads TGCGCCAGCAGCTTTAGCGGGGGGGCCTTRGAGACCCAGTACTTC.

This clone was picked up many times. As DNA, the CDR3 is TGTGCCAGCAGCCTAACGGCCTCCTCGGGAAATGAGCAGTTCTTC. This translates into CASSLTASSGNEQFF. The genes are TRBV11-3 and TRBJ2-1; D might be TRBD2 (5 bases). Germline lookup yields CDR1 SGHNT and CDR2 YENEEA. This CDR3 spans 15 amino acids. V shed 5 bases and J shed 7 bases, with 18 bases lying between them.

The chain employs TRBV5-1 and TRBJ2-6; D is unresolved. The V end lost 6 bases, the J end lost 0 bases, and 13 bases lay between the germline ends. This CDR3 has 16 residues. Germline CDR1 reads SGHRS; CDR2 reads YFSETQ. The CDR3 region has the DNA TGCGCCAGCAACGGTGGGGTTAGCTCTGGGGCCAACGTCCTGACTTTC. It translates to CASNGGVSSGANVLTF. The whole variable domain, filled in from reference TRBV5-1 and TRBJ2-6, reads KAGVTQTPRYLIKTRGQQVTLSCSPISGHRSVSWYQQTPGQGLQFLFEYFSETQRNKGNFPGRFSGRQFSNSRSEMNVSTLELGDSALYLCASNGGVSSGANVLTFGAGSRLTVL.

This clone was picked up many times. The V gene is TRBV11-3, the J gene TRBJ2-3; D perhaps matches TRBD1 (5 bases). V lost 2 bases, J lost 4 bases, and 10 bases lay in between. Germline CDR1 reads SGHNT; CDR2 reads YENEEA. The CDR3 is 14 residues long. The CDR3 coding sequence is TGTGCCAGCAGCTTACCAGGGCAGGCAGATACGCAGTATTTT. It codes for CASSLPGQADTQYF.

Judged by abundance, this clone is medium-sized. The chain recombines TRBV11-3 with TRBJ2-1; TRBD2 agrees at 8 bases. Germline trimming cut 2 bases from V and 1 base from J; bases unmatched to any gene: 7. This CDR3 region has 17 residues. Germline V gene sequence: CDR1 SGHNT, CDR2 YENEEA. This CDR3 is CASSLPLAGGSYNEQFF. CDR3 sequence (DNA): TGTGCCAGCAGCTTACCTTTGGCGGGGGGTTCCTACAATGAGCAGTTCTTC.

CDR3 sequence: CASSPIVESYNEQFF. CDR3 nucleotides: TGTGCCAGCAGTCCAATAGTGGAGTCCTACAATGAGCAGTTCTTC. The V gene is TRBV6-8, the J gene TRBJ2-1; D is uncertain. V was cut by 5 bases and J by 1 base, with 12 bases left in between. CDR1 is MNHGY and CDR2 is SAAAGT in the germline V gene. The CDR3 covers 15 residues.

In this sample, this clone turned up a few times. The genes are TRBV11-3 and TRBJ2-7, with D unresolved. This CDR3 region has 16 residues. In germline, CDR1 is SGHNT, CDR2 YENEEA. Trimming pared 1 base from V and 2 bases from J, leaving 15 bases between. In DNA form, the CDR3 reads TGTGCCAGCAGCTTAGGAGGAAAGGGTCTCACCTACGAGCAGTACTTC. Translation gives CASSLGGKGLTYEQYF. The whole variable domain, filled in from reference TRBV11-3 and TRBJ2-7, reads EAGVVQSPRYKIIEKKQPVAFWCNPISGHNTLYWYLQNLGQGPELLIRYENEEAVDDSQLPKDRFSAERLKGVDSTLKIQPAELGDSAVYLCASSLGGKGLTYEQYFGPGTRLTVT.

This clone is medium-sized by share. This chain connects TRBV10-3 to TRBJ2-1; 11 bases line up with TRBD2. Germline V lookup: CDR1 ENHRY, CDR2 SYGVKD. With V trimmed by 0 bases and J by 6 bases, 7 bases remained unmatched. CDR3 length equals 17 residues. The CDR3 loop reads CAISESVSGGASNEQFF. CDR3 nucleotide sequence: TGTGCCATCAGTGAGTCAGTTAGCGGGGGGGCCTCCAATGAGCAGTTCTTC.

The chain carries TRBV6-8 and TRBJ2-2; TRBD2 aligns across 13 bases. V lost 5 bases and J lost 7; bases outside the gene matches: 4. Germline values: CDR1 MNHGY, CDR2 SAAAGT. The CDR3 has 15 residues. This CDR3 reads CASSRLAGGSGELFF. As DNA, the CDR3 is TGTGCCAGCAGTCGACTAGCGGGGGGTAGCGGGGAGCTGTTTTTT.

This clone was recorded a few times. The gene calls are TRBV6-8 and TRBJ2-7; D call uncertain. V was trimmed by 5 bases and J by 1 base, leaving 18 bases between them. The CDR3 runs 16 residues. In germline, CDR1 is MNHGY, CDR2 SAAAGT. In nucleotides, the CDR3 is TGTGCCAGCAGTCCTAACGCAGTGTATAAATCCTACGAGCAGTACTTC. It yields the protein CASSPNAVYKSYEQYF.

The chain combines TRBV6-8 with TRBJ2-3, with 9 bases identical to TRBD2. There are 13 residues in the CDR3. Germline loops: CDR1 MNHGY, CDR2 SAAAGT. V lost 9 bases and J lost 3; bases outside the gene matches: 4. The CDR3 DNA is TGTGCCAGTAGCGGGGGTGTAACAGATACGCAGTATTTT. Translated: CASSGGVTDTQYF.

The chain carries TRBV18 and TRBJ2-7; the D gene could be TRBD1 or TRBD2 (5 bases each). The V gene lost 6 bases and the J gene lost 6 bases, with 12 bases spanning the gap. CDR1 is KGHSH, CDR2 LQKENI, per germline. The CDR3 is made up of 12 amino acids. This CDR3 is CASSSGLGEQYF. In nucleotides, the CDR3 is TGTGCCAGCTCTTCGGGGCTTGGCGAGCAGTACTTC.

Written as DNA, the CDR3 is TGCGCCAGCAGCTTTCATAGCGGGGGCGCAGGCGGGGAGCTGTTTTTT. It translates to CASSFHSGGAGGELFF. The chain carries TRBV5-1 and TRBJ2-2; 9 bases are a match to TRBD2. J gave up 7 bases and V 2 bases, and 9 bases lay outside the gene matches. Germline values: CDR1 SGHRS, CDR2 YFSETQ. The CDR3 is made up of 16 amino acids.

CDR3 in amino acids: CASSPRGSDGYTF. For the CDR3, the DNA is TGTGCCAGCTCACCACGAGGGAGCGATGGCTACACCTTC. The rearrangement links TRBV18 to TRBJ1-2; no clear D gene. Trimming removed 1 base from V and 6 bases from J, with 9 bases in between. The germline CDR1 and CDR2 sequences are KGHSH and LQKENI. The CDR3 has 13 amino acids. The full variable domain, its missing parts supplied by reference TRBV18 and TRBJ1-2, is NAGVMQNPRHLVRRRGQEARLRCSPMKGHSHVYWYRQLPEEGLKFMVYLQKENIIDESGMPKERFSAEFPKEGPSILRIQQVVRGDSAAYFCASSPRGSDGYTFGSGTRLTVV.

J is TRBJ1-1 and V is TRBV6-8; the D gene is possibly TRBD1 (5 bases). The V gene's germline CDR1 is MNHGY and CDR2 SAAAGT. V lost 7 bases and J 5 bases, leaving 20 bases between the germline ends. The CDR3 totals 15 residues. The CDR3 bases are TGTGCCAGCACCCTCGGGCGGGGGTTGGGTACTGAAGCTTTCTTT. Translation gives CASTLGRGLGTEAFF.

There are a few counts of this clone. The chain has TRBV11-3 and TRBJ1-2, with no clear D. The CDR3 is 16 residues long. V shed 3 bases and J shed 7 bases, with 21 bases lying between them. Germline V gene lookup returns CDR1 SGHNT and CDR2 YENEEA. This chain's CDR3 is CASSFADGIGLGGYTF. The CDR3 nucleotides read TGTGCCAGCAGCTTCGCCGACGGGATAGGGTTAGGTGGCTACACCTTC.

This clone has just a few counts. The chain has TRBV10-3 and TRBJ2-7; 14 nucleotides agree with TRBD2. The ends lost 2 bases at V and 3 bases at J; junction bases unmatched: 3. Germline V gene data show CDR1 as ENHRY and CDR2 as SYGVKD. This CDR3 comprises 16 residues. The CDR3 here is CAISEPGTSGGYEQYF. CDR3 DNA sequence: TGTGCCATCAGTGAGCCCGGGACTAGCGGGGGCTACGAGCAGTACTTC.

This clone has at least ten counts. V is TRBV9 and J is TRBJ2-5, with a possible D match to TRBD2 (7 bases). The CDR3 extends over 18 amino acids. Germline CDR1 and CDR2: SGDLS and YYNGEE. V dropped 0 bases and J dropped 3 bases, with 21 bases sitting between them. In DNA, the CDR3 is TGTGCCAGCAGCGTAGGAATGAGGGGGGGAAACTCCAAAGAGACCCAGTACTTC. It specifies CASSVGMRGGNSKETQYF.

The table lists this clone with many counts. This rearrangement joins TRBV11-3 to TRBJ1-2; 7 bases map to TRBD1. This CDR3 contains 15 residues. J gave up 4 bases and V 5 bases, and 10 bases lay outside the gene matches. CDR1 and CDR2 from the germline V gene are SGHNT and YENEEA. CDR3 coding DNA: TGTGCCAGCAGCCAGCCAAACAGGGGTTTCTATGGCTACACCTTC. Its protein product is CASSQPNRGFYGYTF.

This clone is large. The CDR3 loop reads CASSQELYNEQFF. The DNA of the CDR3 is TGTGCCAGCAGCCAAGAGCTTTACAATGAGCAGTTCTTC. The J gene is TRBJ2-1, the V gene TRBV14; no clear D gene. The CDR3 runs to 13 residues. Trimming removed 0 bases at V and 4 bases at J, with 4 bases between. Germline-derived CDR1 and CDR2 are SGHDN and FVKESK.